What follows describes a single T cell receptor (beta chain). This entry comes from a study of blood T cell repertoires in COVID-19. In the source study's methods: Cell counts per sample came from amplifying reference gene primers. Here immunoSEQ multiplex PCR was the method, and the copy in TCRdb shows in-frame clones only, minus some. D and trimming come from the DNA, and the V and J calls and clone size come from that table. This sample yields about 98,000 clones, of which about nine tenths are seen a single time; 10% belongs to the top ten. V lost 4 bases to trimming and J lost 7 bases; unmatched junction nucleotides: 8. Germline-derived CDR1 and CDR2 are LGHDT and YNNKEL (reference sequence). The CDR3 sequence is 16 residues long.

Sequences were obtained from peripheral blood. J is TRBJ2-3 and V is TRBV3-1 (or the pseudogene TRBV3-2); TRBD2 aligns across 13 bases. The TCR sequence derives from a man aged 45 to 65 with acute or convalescent COVID-19. CDR3 DNA sequence: TGTGCCAGCAGCCCAACTAGCGGGAGGGGGTCAAATACGCAGTATTTT. It yields the protein CASSPTSGRGSNTQYF.